The source of this T cell receptor beta chain is a study of T cells in Graves' hyperthyroidism and ophthalmopathy. CDR3 size: 14 residues. J gave up 6 bases and V 3 bases, and 7 bases lay outside the gene matches. Germline CDR1 and CDR2: DFQATT and SNEGSKA (reference sequence). Using RNA transcripts as the source, TCR beta CDR3 regions were amplified. Primed by the HTBI set, a first-round RT-PCR was run on the TCR CDR3. TCRdb redid the calling of the multiplex PCR reads with MiXCR, one entry per CDR3 protein. The sample has about 290,000 distinct CDR3 sequences, about 17% seen once. Study-level findings and limits: Blood also showed most of the thyroid clonotypes that were expanded above 0.001. It was a median approximately 6.9 months before onset that the model predicted ophthalmopathy.

This clonotype was counted ten times or more. Its cognate antigen is unknown. The receptor comes from a woman between 55 and 75 years old with Graves' ophthalmopathy. V usage is TRBV20-1 and J usage is TRBJ1-2; TRBD1 agrees at 10 bases. Sequencing used blood. The CDR3 here is CSARARTGGDGYTF. CDR3 DNA: TGCAGTGCTAGGGCTCGGACAGGGGGTGATGGCTACACCTTC.